Shown below are 23 T cell receptor beta chains from a single sample sequenced in a study of cytomegalovirus exposure and HLA in healthy donors. The PCR had 60 Vbeta and 13 Jbeta primers. The data were produced by immunoSEQ multiplex PCR, yet TCRdb's version contains in-frame clones alone and is incomplete. The sample carries 140,000 to 150,000 clones, 70% to 85% recorded once. The sequencing sample was made of PBMCs. These receptor sequences come from a woman aged 55 to 70 in good health and CMV-seropositive.

This clone has just one count. V and J are TRBV7-2 and TRBJ2-7; 10 positions agree with TRBD2. CDR3 length: 15 residues. Germline CDR1 is SGHTA and CDR2 is FQGNSA. After removal of 5 bases from V and 7 bases from J, the junction contained 11 bases not matched to a gene. Here the CDR3 DNA reads TGTGCCAGCAGCGCGCCTAGCGGGGGCTTAGGGGAGCAGTACTTC. Residues: CASSAPSGGLGEQYF. Full variable domain (rest looked up from reference TRBV7-2 and TRBJ2-7): GAGVSQSPSNKVTEKGKDVELRCDPISGHTALYWYRQSLGQGLEFLIYFQGNSAPDKSGLPSDRFSAERTGGSVSTLTIQRTQQEDSAVYLCASSAPSGGLGEQYFGPGTRLTVT.

The rearrangement uses TRBV30 and TRBJ2-5; weak D call: TRBD1 (6 bases). Germline loops: CDR1 GTSNPN, CDR2 SVGIG (reference sequence). The CDR3 has 13 residues. Trimming shortened V by 3 bases and J by 5 bases, and 13 bases separated the two germline ends. The CDR3 protein is CAWSVGQWETQYF. Written as DNA, the CDR3 is TGTGCCTGGAGCGTCGGACAGTGGGAGACCCAGTACTTC.

The CDR3 DNA sequence: TGTGCCAGCAGTCGCAGCGGGACGGGCGCCGGGGAGCTGTTTTTT. Protein product: CASSRSGTGAGELFF. The rearrangement links TRBV11-3 to TRBJ2-2, with TRBD2 identical over 7 bases. V gave up 6 bases and J gave up 6 bases; unmatched junction bases: 10. This CDR3 region has 15 residues. The V gene's germline CDR1 is SGHNT and CDR2 YENEEA. Full variable domain (remainder filled in from reference TRBV11-3 and TRBJ2-2): EAGVVQSPRYKIIEKKQPVAFWCNPISGHNTLYWYLQNLGQGPELLIRYENEEAVDDSQLPKDRFSAERLKGVDSTLKIQPAELGDSAVYLCASSRSGTGAGELFFGEGSRLTVL.

This clone was seen a single time. The gene calls are TRBV19 and TRBJ2-3; a possible D gene is TRBD2 (5 bases). V lost 6 bases and J lost 3, with 13 bases in between. This CDR3 is 14 amino acids long. The germline V gene has CDR1 LNHDA and CDR2 SQIVND (reference sequence). DNA of the CDR3: TGTGCCAGTAGGATGGCGAGAGGGACAGATACGCAGTATTTT. Translating it yields CASRMARGTDTQYF.

J is TRBJ2-5 and V is TRBV11-3; no definite D call. The germline gives CDR1 SGHNT, CDR2 YENEEA. This CDR3 comprises 12 residues. Trimming left V 5 bases short and J 4 bases short, with 8 bases between. The CDR3 sequence: CASSQQTETQYF. In DNA, the CDR3 is TGTGCCAGCAGCCAACAGACAGAGACCCAGTACTTC.

V and J are TRBV4-1 and TRBJ2-1; D is perhaps TRBD2 (6 bases). V lost 4 bases and J lost 5, with 15 bases in between. CDR1 is MGHRA and CDR2 is YSYEKL in the germline V gene. The CDR3 runs to 15 residues. The CDR3 DNA reads TGCGCCAGCAGCCTAACCTTAGCGGAACACAATGAGCAGTTCTTC. Residues: CASSLTLAEHNEQFF.

This chain joins TRBV4-3 and TRBJ2-1; 16 bases fit TRBD2. The CDR3 is 20 amino acids. CDR1 is LGHNA and CDR2 is YSLEER in the germline V gene. V lost 0 bases to trimming and J lost 9 bases; unmatched junction nucleotides: 14. The DNA for the CDR3 is TGCGCCAGCAGCCAAGATCTATTGGGACTAGCGGGAGGGCAAGAAGGTGAGCAGTTCTTC. Translated: CASSQDLLGLAGGQEGEQFF.

This chain uses TRBV7-9 with TRBJ2-7, with D tentatively TRBD1 (6 bases). The CDR3 runs 15 residues. The ends were cut back, 5 bases at V and 0 bases at J, with 14 bases in the middle. Germline CDR1 and CDR2: SEHNR and FQNEAQ (reference sequence). The CDR3, as DNA: TGTGCCAGCAGCCCTGGTGGACAGCTCTCCTACGAGCAGTACTTC. Its protein is CASSPGGQLSYEQYF.

This chain joins TRBV9 and TRBJ2-3; D possibly corresponds to TRBD1 (6 bases). CDR1 SGDLS and CDR2 YYNGEE come from the germline V gene. The CDR3 loop spans 15 amino acids. V was cut by 2 bases and J by 1 base, with 11 bases left in between. CDR3 bases: TGTGCCAGCAGCGTGACAGGAGATCGCACAGATACGCAGTATTTT. Translating it yields CASSVTGDRTDTQYF.

The J gene is TRBJ1-2, the V gene TRBV30; D is unclear. The CDR3 length is 11 residues. V was clipped by 7 bases and J by 2 bases, with 8 bases between them. Germline lookup yields CDR1 GTSNPN and CDR2 SVGIG (reference sequence). The CDR3 protein is CASDTNYGYTF. The CDR3 DNA sequence: TGTGCCTCTGACACGAACTATGGCTACACCTTC.

This chain uses TRBV27 with TRBJ1-1; D is ambiguous. The V end was cut by 4 bases, the J end by 1 base, with 7 bases between. The germline gives CDR1 MNHEY, CDR2 SMNVEV (reference sequence). The CDR3 is 13 residues long. In DNA form, the CDR3 reads TGTGCCAGCAGTTGGTCCGGGAACACTGAAGCTTTCTTT. This sequence encodes CASSWSGNTEAFF.

This sequence joins TRBV7-2 and TRBJ2-2; no clear D gene. The CDR3 is 15 amino acids. V was shortened by 2 bases and J by 0 bases, with 7 bases between the two germline ends. Germline lookup yields CDR1 SGHTA and CDR2 FQGNSA. The CDR3 region has the DNA TGTGCCAGCAGCTTACACAACGCGAACACCGGGGAGCTGTTTTTT. Its translation is CASSLHNANTGELFF.

This chain uses TRBV4-2 with TRBJ2-1, with D possibly matching TRBD1 (5 bases). The CDR3 spans 15 residues. The germline V and J ends were trimmed by 0 bases and 5 bases, with 11 bases remaining between them. Per germline, CDR1 LGHNA and CDR2 YNFKEQ. CDR3 bases: TGTGCCAGCAGCCAAGAAGGAAGACAGAACAATGAGCAGTTCTTC. Encoded protein: CASSQEGRQNNEQFF.

The chain employs TRBV7-9 and TRBJ2-7; perhaps TRBD1 as D (6 bases). Trimming took off 3 bases at V and 7 bases at J, with 13 bases between the two ends. Per the germline V gene, CDR1 is SEHNR and CDR2 is FQNEAQ (reference sequence). There are 13 residues in the CDR3. The CDR3 DNA reads TGTGCCAGCAGCTTCGGAGCAGGGGTTGAGCAGTACTTC. Translation: CASSFGAGVEQYF.

This clone was observed once. This rearrangement joins TRBV4-2 to TRBJ2-3; 16 bases agree with TRBD2. Per the germline V gene, CDR1 is LGHNA and CDR2 is YNFKEQ. This CDR3 spans 16 amino acids. Losses at the gene ends were 1 base for V and 10 bases for J; bases not matched to a gene: 5. The CDR3 DNA reads TGTGCCAGCAGCCAAGCCGGGACTAGCGGGAGGGGTCCGCAGTATTTT. Translation gives CASSQAGTSGRGPQYF.

V and J are TRBV28 and TRBJ1-5, with D perhaps matching TRBD1 (5 bases). V dropped 3 bases and J dropped 8 bases, with 14 bases sitting between them. CDR3 length equals 14 residues. Germline values: CDR1 MDHEN, CDR2 SYDVKM. CDR3 sequence: CASSLPGTLEPQHF. The DNA for the CDR3 is TGTGCCAGCAGTTTGCCTGGGACTCTGGAGCCCCAGCATTTT. Full variable domain (rest looked up from reference TRBV28 and TRBJ1-5): DVKVTQSSRYLVKRTGEKVFLECVQDMDHENMFWYRQDPGLGLRLIYFSYDVKMKEKGDIPEGYSVSREKKERFSLILESASTNQTSMYLCASSLPGTLEPQHFGDGTRLSIL.

This clone was observed a few times. The chain uses TRBV6-1 and TRBJ2-3, with 7 nucleotides matching TRBD2. After removal of 6 bases from V and 1 base from J, the junction contained 7 bases not matched to a gene. The CDR3 consists of 15 residues. The germline V gene has CDR1 MNHNS and CDR2 SASEGT. The CDR3 region is CASRNPTSGTDTQYF. The CDR3 DNA reads TGTGCCAGCAGAAACCCAACTAGCGGCACAGATACGCAGTATTTT.

This clone was detected only once. The genes are TRBV19 and TRBJ2-3; the D gene is possibly TRBD2 (5 bases). Germline lookup yields CDR1 LNHDA and CDR2 SQIVND (reference sequence). Deletions cut 4 bases from V and 2 bases from J, with 16 bases between. The CDR3 consists of 16 residues. The DNA of the CDR3 is TGTGCCAGTAGTACAGCCCCAGGACTCAACACAGATACGCAGTATTTT. Translated: CASSTAPGLNTDTQYF.

This chain connects TRBV4-1 to TRBJ1-4; D is unclear. Germline lookup yields CDR1 MGHRA and CDR2 YSYEKL. The CDR3 covers 15 residues. V lost 5 bases and J lost 2, with 12 bases in between. CDR3 DNA: TGCGCCAGCAGCTCCGATCGGGTGACTAATGAAAAACTGTTTTTT. This codes for CASSSDRVTNEKLFF.

This chain joins TRBV2 and TRBJ1-5; D is possibly TRBD1 (5 bases). The CDR3 covers 16 residues. Looked up from germline, CDR1 is SNHLY and CDR2 is FYNNEI. The V and J ends lost 6 bases and 0 bases respectively, with 15 bases between them. CDR3 loop: CASRKSSGNSNQPQHF. For the CDR3, the DNA is TGTGCCAGCAGGAAATCATCAGGGAATAGCAATCAGCCCCAGCATTTT.

The rearrangement joins TRBV5-6 to TRBJ2-3; D is possibly TRBD1 (6 bases). V was trimmed by 5 bases and J by 4 bases, leaving 23 bases between them. The CDR3 sequence is 17 residues long. The germline V gene encodes CDR1 SGHDT and CDR2 YYEEEE. The CDR3, as DNA: TGTGCCAGCAGTGTTCCCTCCGCGGCCAGGGGTGCAGATACGCAGTATTTT. Amino acids: CASSVPSAARGADTQYF.

In DNA, the CDR3 is TGTGCCAGCACTCTAGACCTTGGCAATCAGCCCCAGCATTTT. Encoded protein: CASTLDLGNQPQHF. The rearrangement joins TRBV28 to TRBJ1-5, with unresolved D. The ends were cut back, 7 bases at V and 2 bases at J, with 12 bases in the middle. This CDR3 region has 14 residues. CDR1 is MDHEN, CDR2 SYDVKM, per germline.

This clone has a handful of counts. The genes are TRBV6-5 and TRBJ1-1, with TRBD1 matching over 8 bases. Germline values: CDR1 MNHEY, CDR2 SVGAGI. This CDR3 has 14 amino acids. With V trimmed by 5 bases and J by 0 bases, 2 bases remained unmatched. CDR3 amino acids: CASSPGQVNTEAFF. Written as DNA, the CDR3 is TGTGCCAGCAGTCCGGGACAGGTGAACACTGAAGCTTTCTTT.